The 15 T cell receptor beta chains below were found in one sample sequenced in a study of T cells in placental villitis. Whole-study results and caveats: Villitis of unknown etiology placentae had higher clonality than controls, median approximately 0.05 versus 0.006.

Their recognized antigens are unknown. This was the immunoSEQ v4 assay. The table came from immunoSEQ multiplex PCR; TCRdb's copy has only in-frame clones and leaves some out. Among fewer than 1,500 clones listed, 80% to 90% were seen once. The sequencing sample was made of placental tissue containing maternal and fetal cells. All receptors come from a human patient with villitis of unknown etiology; the placental T cells may come from both mother and fetus.

The chain is built from TRBV27 and TRBJ1-1; D unresolved. The CDR3 has 14 residues. The germline V gene has CDR1 MNHEY and CDR2 SMNVEV (reference sequence). V was shortened by 6 bases and J by 4 bases, with 15 bases between the two germline ends. CDR3 coding DNA: TGTGCCAGCAGACCTGGACGATTTGCCACTGAAGCTTTCTTT. This sequence encodes CASRPGRFATEAFF.

The J gene is TRBJ1-6, the V gene TRBV7-2; no reliable D call. Trimming took 0 bases from V and 6 from J, leaving 12 bases between them. The CDR3 totals 16 residues. Germline V gene lookup returns CDR1 SGHTA and CDR2 FQGNSA. This CDR3 reads CASSLASGRRNSPLHF. In DNA form, the CDR3 reads TGTGCCAGCAGCTTAGCGTCGGGCAGGCGTAATTCACCCCTCCACTTT.

This chain uses TRBV2 with TRBJ1-2, with D uncertain. V was trimmed by 7 bases and J by 5 bases, leaving 11 bases between them. Germline V CDR1 and CDR2: SNHLY, FYNNEI. This CDR3 is built from 12 residues. The CDR3 DNA reads as TGTGCCAGCAAGGTTGTAAATTATGGCTACACCTTC. Amino acid sequence: CASKVVNYGYTF.

J is TRBJ1-3 and V is TRBV7-9; D is ambiguous. Germline CDR1 SEHNR, CDR2 FQNEAQ (reference sequence). The V gene lost 1 base and the J gene lost 4 bases, with 17 bases spanning the gap. The CDR3 has 17 amino acids. CDR3 bases: TGTGCCAGCAGCTTAGGTCCAGCCCTCCGGTGGGGAAACACCATATATTTT. Its translation is CASSLGPALRWGNTIYF.

V usage is TRBV4-1 and J usage is TRBJ1-2, with D possibly matching TRBD1 (5 bases). The germline gives CDR1 MGHRA, CDR2 YSYEKL. The V end was cut by 0 bases, the J end by 4 bases, with 6 bases between. CDR3 length equals 13 residues. Here the CDR3 DNA reads TGCGCCAGCAGCCAAGACAGGGTCTATGGCTACACCTTC. Residues: CASSQDRVYGYTF.

CDR3: CAADSTDTQYF. DNA for the CDR3: TGTGCCGCCGATAGCACAGATACGCAGTATTTT. The chain has TRBV10-3 and TRBJ2-3; D not resolved. The V gene's germline CDR1 is ENHRY and CDR2 SYGVKD. V lost 11 bases and J 0 bases, leaving 6 bases between the germline ends. The CDR3 has 11 amino acids.

V is TRBV3-1 (or the pseudogene TRBV3-2) and J is TRBJ2-5; the D gene is possibly TRBD2 (5 bases). The CDR3 length is 15 residues. Germline V lookup: CDR1 LGHDT, CDR2 YNNKEL (reference sequence). V was cut by 1 base and J by 5 bases, with 14 bases left in between. CDR3 sequence reads: CASSQVGSAVETQYF. CDR3 nucleotide sequence: TGTGCCAGCAGCCAAGTAGGCTCAGCGGTTGAGACCCAGTACTTC.

The chain uses TRBV7-9 and TRBJ1-2; TRBD1 matches at 9 bases. Germline V gene data show CDR1 as SEHNR and CDR2 as FQNEAQ (reference sequence). V shed 3 bases and J 0 bases; nucleotides not matched to a gene: 5. The CDR3 runs 16 residues. The CDR3 loop reads CASSFRGTGSNYGYTF. The CDR3 region has the DNA TGTGCCAGCAGCTTTAGAGGGACAGGGTCTAACTATGGCTACACCTTC.

This sequence joins TRBV27 and TRBJ1-1; the D is unclear. With 0 bases removed from V and 1 base from J, the gap between germline ends came to 12 bases. CDR1 and CDR2 (germline): MNHEY, SMNVEV (reference sequence). The CDR3 covers 16 residues. The CDR3 coding sequence is TGTGCCAGCAGTTTATCGAGACCGAAGACGAACACTGAAGCTTTCTTT. Protein: CASSLSRPKTNTEAFF.

The rearrangement uses TRBV13 and TRBJ2-2; TRBD1 might be the D (6 bases). This CDR3 is built from 14 residues. With 6 bases removed from V and 1 base from J, the gap between germline ends came to 9 bases. In germline, CDR1 is PRHDT, CDR2 FYEKMQ (reference sequence). CDR3 in DNA: TGTGCCAGCAGGAAACAGGGGAACACCGGGGAGCTGTTTTTT. Translating gives CASRKQGNTGELFF.

The V gene is TRBV10-3, the J gene TRBJ1-3, with 9 bases fitting TRBD1. Germline lookup yields CDR1 ENHRY and CDR2 SYGVKD. This CDR3 has 14 amino acids. V was pared by 8 bases and J by 5 bases, with 7 bases of the junction left unmatched. The DNA of the CDR3 is TGTGCCATCTCGGGACAGGGCAATCGAAACACCATATATTTT. Encoded protein: CAISGQGNRNTIYF.

The V call is TRBV2, the J call TRBJ2-1; a weak D match, TRBD1 (5 bases). The CDR3 contains 14 residues. The V end lost 3 bases, the J end lost 5 bases, and 11 bases lay between the germline ends. Germline loops: CDR1 SNHLY, CDR2 FYNNEI. The CDR3 DNA reads TGTGCCAGCAGTGATCCGGACACCAACAATGAGCAGTTCTTC. Its protein product is CASSDPDTNNEQFF.

The chain carries TRBV27 and TRBJ1-1, with D maybe TRBD1 (5 bases). The CDR3 runs 16 residues. CDR1 is MNHEY and CDR2 is SMNVEV in the germline V gene (reference sequence). V gave up 6 bases and J gave up 1 base, with 18 bases separating them. The CDR3 DNA reads as TGTGCCAGCAGCAGGCCCGGGGCGATGTCGAACACTGAAGCTTTCTTT. Protein sequence: CASSRPGAMSNTEAFF.

This clone was picked up one time. CDR3 residues: CASSQVLAESYEQYF. The CDR3 DNA follows: TGCGCCAGCAGCCAAGTACTAGCGGAATCCTACGAGCAGTACTTC. The gene calls are TRBV4-1 and TRBJ2-7, with TRBD2 matching over 8 bases. The CDR3 runs to 15 residues. The germline CDR1 and CDR2 sequences are MGHRA and YSYEKL. Trimming cost V 1 base and J 1 base; bases outside gene matches: 3.

V and J are TRBV19 and TRBJ1-3, with D perhaps TRBD1 (5 bases). The germline V gene encodes CDR1 LNHDA and CDR2 SQIVND (reference sequence). The length of the CDR3 is 17 residues. Trimming left V 2 bases short and J 2 bases short, with 16 bases between. Here the CDR3 reads CASSIRDGGGAGNTIYF. The CDR3, as DNA: TGTGCCAGTAGTATAAGGGACGGCGGCGGGGCTGGAAACACCATATATTTT.